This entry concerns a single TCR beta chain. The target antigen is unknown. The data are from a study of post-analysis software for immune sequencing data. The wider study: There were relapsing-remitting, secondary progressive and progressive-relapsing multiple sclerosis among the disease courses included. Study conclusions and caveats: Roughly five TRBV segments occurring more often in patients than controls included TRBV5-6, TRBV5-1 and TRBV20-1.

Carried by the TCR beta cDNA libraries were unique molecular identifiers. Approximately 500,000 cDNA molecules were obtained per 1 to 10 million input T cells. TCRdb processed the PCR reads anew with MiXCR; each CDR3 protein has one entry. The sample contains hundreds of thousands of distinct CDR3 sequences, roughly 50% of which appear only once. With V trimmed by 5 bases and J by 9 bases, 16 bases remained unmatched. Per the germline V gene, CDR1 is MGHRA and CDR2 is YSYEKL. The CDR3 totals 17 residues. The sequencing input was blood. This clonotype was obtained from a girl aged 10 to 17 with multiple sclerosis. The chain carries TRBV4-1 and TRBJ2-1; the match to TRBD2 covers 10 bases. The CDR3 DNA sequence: TGCGCCAGCAGCTTAAGGGAGTCGGCTAGCGGGAGCGGTGAGCAGTTCTTC. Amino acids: CASSLRESASGSGEQFF.